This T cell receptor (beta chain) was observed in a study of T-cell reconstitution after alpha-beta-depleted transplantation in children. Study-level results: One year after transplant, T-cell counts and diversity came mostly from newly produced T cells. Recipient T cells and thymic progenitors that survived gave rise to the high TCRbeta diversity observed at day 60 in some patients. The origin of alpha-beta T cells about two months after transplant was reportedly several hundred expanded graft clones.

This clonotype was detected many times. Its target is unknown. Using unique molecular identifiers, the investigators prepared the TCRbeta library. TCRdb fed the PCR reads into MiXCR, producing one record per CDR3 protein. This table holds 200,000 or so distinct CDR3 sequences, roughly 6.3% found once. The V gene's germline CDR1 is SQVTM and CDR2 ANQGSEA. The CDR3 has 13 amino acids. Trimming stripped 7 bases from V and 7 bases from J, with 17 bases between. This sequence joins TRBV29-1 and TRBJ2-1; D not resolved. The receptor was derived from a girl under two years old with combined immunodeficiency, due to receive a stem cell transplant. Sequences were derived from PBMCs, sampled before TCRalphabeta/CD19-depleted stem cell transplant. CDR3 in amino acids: CSAPLGRANEQFF. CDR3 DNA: TGCAGCGCCCCGCTAGGAAGGGCAAATGAGCAGTTCTTC.